This TCR beta chain derives from a study of blood T cell repertoires in COVID-19. Study-wide background: From T cells, B-cell-depleted T cells, or PBMCs came the material, which was cDNA or gDNA.

The germline gives CDR1 LNHDA, CDR2 SQIVND (reference sequence). This CDR3 comprises 15 residues. Between the trimmed V and J ends, which lost 4 bases and 3 bases, there was a span of 15 bases. Produced via immunoSEQ multiplex PCR; TCRdb's table is partial and in-frame only. The sample records around 130,000 clones, over 85% being singletons. The TCR comes from a man aged 45 to 65 with active COVID-19. Sequenced sample: peripheral blood. The chain uses TRBV19 and TRBJ1-2; tentatively, D is TRBD1 (6 bases). CDR3 sequence: CASSRGQGNDYGYTF. The CDR3, as DNA: TGTGCCAGTAGTAGGGGGCAGGGGAATGACTATGGCTACACCTTC.